What follows are 25 T cell receptor beta chains derived from one specimen sequenced in a study of CD8+CD57+ T cells in acquired aplastic anemia. The study profiled TCR beta VDJ and CDR3 using genomic DNA as template. TCRdb passed the reads through MiXCR, listing each CDR3 protein once. The sample includes about 180,000 distinct CDR3 sequences, roughly 50% of them seen just once. Selection for sequencing was limited to patients who had shown CD8+CD57+ cell expansion by flow cytometry. Sequenced sample: sorted CD4+, CD8+, or CD8+CD57+ T cells (not recorded which) from PBMCs. These receptors were collected from a human donor with aplastic anemia.

CDR3 bases: TGTGCCAGCAGCTTAGAGGTCCATAACACTGAAGCTTTCTTT. Translated, it gives CASSLEVHNTEAFF. The chain joins TRBV7-3 to TRBJ1-1; D ambiguous. CDR3 length equals 14 residues. The V gene lost 2 bases and the J gene lost 2 bases, with 9 bases spanning the gap. Germline V gives CDR1 SGHTA, CDR2 FQGTGA.

Comments on this clonotype: Compared with germline, one end of the junction differs, possibly owing to a read error. The V gene is TRBV12-3 or TRBV12-4, the J gene TRBJ2-7, with 10 bases lining up with TRBD2. The CDR3 contains 20 residues. CDR3 DNA sequence: TGTGACAGCAGTCGTATATCCCCCCCACCAGCGGGAGGGCCCGGATACGATCAGTACTTC. Encoded protein: CDSSRISPPPAGGPGYDQYF.

The chain carries TRBV7-9 and TRBJ2-7, with D unclear. Germline CDR1 SEHNR, CDR2 FQNEAQ (reference sequence). The V gene lost 0 bases and the J gene lost 4 bases, with 10 bases spanning the gap. The CDR3 is 14 residues long. CDR3 in DNA: TGTGCCAGCAGCTTAGCGCAGACGGAATACGAGCAGTACTTC. It translates to CASSLAQTEYEQYF.

This sequence joins TRBV5-4 and TRBJ1-1; D unclear. The CDR3 length is 17 residues. Germline V gives CDR1 SGHNT, CDR2 YYREEE (reference sequence). With 1 base removed from V and 1 base from J, the gap between germline ends came to 17 bases. CDR3 amino acids: CASSLFRVGGSNTEAFF. CDR3 coding DNA: TGTGCCAGCAGCTTGTTTAGGGTAGGCGGGTCGAACACTGAAGCTTTCTTT. Complete variable domain (other parts from reference TRBV5-4 and TRBJ1-1): ETGVTQSPTHLIKTRGQQVTLRCSSQSGHNTVSWYQQALGQGPQFIFQYYREEENGRGNFPPRFSGLQFPNYSSELNVNALELDDSALYLCASSLFRVGGSNTEAFFGQGTRLTVV.

The chain is built from TRBV25-1 and TRBJ2-1, with D perhaps matching TRBD2 (6 bases). Germline V CDR1 and CDR2: MGHDK, SYGVNS. Deletions cut 3 bases from V and 8 bases from J, with 11 bases between. This CDR3 has 13 residues. CDR3 in DNA: TGTGCCAGCAGTGACTCCCCGGGGGATGAGCAGTTCTTC. Translated: CASSDSPGDEQFF.

A note on this clonotype: Germline is not matched at one junction end, which may reflect a read error. This chain connects TRBV19 to TRBJ2-7; 8 bases line up with TRBD1. The CDR3 spans 14 residues. Germline CDR1 is LNHDA and CDR2 is SQIVND (reference sequence). The CDR3 here is CASSVDRGGYEQYF. CDR3 DNA sequence: TGTGCCAGTAGTGTAGACAGGGGTGGCTACGAGCAGTACTTC.

A few counts support this clonotype. The chain has TRBV6-5 and TRBJ1-2, with a weak D call TRBD1 (5 bases). Trimming stripped 2 bases from V and 0 bases from J, with 13 bases between. Germline V gene lookup returns CDR1 MNHEY and CDR2 SVGAGI. The CDR3 sequence is 16 residues long. The CDR3 reads CASSYPTDLTNYGYTF. Written as DNA, the CDR3 is TGTGCCAGCAGTTACCCGACAGACCTCACTAACTATGGCTACACCTTC.

This clonotype appeared a few times. The V gene is TRBV24-1, the J gene TRBJ2-1; no clear D. The CDR3 consists of 13 residues. V gave up 5 bases and J gave up 1 base, with 5 bases separating them. The V gene's germline CDR1 is KGHDR and CDR2 SFDVKD. The CDR3 loop is CATSGGSYNEQFF. Here the CDR3 DNA reads TGTGCCACCAGTGGGGGTTCCTACAATGAGCAGTTCTTC.

Of note for this clonotype: Relative to the germline gene, one junction end is altered; a read error may explain this. The rearrangement joins TRBV6-1 to TRBJ2-2, with D perhaps matching TRBD2 (6 bases). Per germline, CDR1 MNHNS and CDR2 SASEGT. The CDR3 extends over 15 amino acids. CDR3: CASLSRRLNTGGLFF. CDR3 nucleotides: TGTGCCAGCCTGAGTCGGCGGTTGAACACCGGGGGGCTGTTTTTT.

The chain recombines TRBV14 with TRBJ2-7; D possibly corresponds to TRBD2 (6 bases). The CDR3 totals 13 residues. Germline CDR1 SGHDN, CDR2 FVKESK. Deletions cut 1 base from V and 6 bases from J, with 10 bases between. The CDR3: CASSQGLVSEQYF. DNA for the CDR3: TGTGCCAGCAGCCAAGGACTAGTCTCCGAGCAGTACTTC.

CDR3 amino acids: CSARGQAGTEAFF. The CDR3 bases are TGCAGTGCTAGAGGGCAGGCGGGCACTGAAGCTTTCTTT. This chain links TRBV20-1 with TRBJ1-1, with D uncertain. This CDR3 spans 13 amino acids. Germline V CDR1 and CDR2: DFQATT, SNEGSKA (reference sequence). V was cut by 1 base and J by 4 bases, with 10 bases left in between.

The sample holds many counts of this clonotype. The chain combines TRBV7-8 with TRBJ1-5; D is perhaps TRBD1 (5 bases). Germline V CDR1 and CDR2: SGHVS, FQNEAQ. V was pared by 5 bases and J by 4 bases, with 15 bases between. The CDR3 is 15 amino acids. CDR3 sequence (DNA): TGTGCCAGCAGCCACGGGACGGCAAGGAATCAGCCCCAGCATTTT. Translating gives CASSHGTARNQPQHF.

This clonotype was counted at least ten times. The gene calls are TRBV20-1 and TRBJ1-5; a possible D gene is TRBD1 (5 bases). With 3 bases removed from V and 1 base from J, the gap between germline ends came to 10 bases. This CDR3 contains 14 residues. Germline V lookup: CDR1 DFQATT, CDR2 SNEGSKA (reference sequence). CDR3 region: CSARGGDSNQPQHF. The CDR3 nucleotides are TGCAGTGCTAGGGGGGGGGACAGCAATCAGCCCCAGCATTTT.

This clonotype was detected ten times or more. This chain uses TRBV14 with TRBJ2-5; D possibly uses TRBD1 or TRBD2 (5 bases each). Germline V gene data show CDR1 as SGHDN and CDR2 as FVKESK. Trimming took off 0 bases at V and 5 bases at J, with 13 bases between the two ends. There are 15 residues in the CDR3. The CDR3 sequence: CASSQEFRGGETQYF. CDR3 nucleotide sequence: TGTGCCAGCAGCCAAGAGTTCCGGGGCGGGGAGACCCAGTACTTC.

The genes are TRBV18 and TRBJ2-5; D unresolved. This CDR3 contains 13 residues. CDR1 and CDR2 (germline): KGHSH, LQKENI. V was shortened by 2 bases and J by 5 bases, with 9 bases between the two germline ends. In DNA form, the CDR3 reads TGTGCCAGCTCACCATTAAGGGTTGAGACCCAGTACTTC. The encoded protein is CASSPLRVETQYF.

This clonotype was counted at least ten times. The chain recombines TRBV9 with TRBJ2-7; TRBD2 aligns across 8 bases. Germline loops: CDR1 SGDLS, CDR2 YYNGEE. Losses at the gene ends were 3 bases for V and 6 bases for J; bases not matched to a gene: 8. CDR3 size: 14 residues. In DNA form, the CDR3 reads TGTGCCAGCAGCGGCTCGGGGGGGCTGCTCGAGCAGTACTTC. Protein sequence: CASSGSGGLLEQYF. Full variable domain (outside the CDR3, taken from reference TRBV9 and TRBJ2-7): DSGVTQTPKHLITATGQRVTLRCSPRSGDLSVYWYQQSLDQGLQFLIQYYNGEERAKGNILERFSAQQFPDLHSELNLSSLELGDSALYFCASSGSGGLLEQYFGPGTRLTVT.

The rearrangement uses TRBV30 and TRBJ1-3; D may be TRBD1 (5 bases). The CDR3 is 16 residues long. Germline values: CDR1 GTSNPN, CDR2 SVGIG (reference sequence). Trimming pared 0 bases from V and 0 bases from J, leaving 12 bases between. The CDR3 reads CAWSVVGANSGNTIYF. The CDR3 DNA reads as TGTGCCTGGAGTGTAGTCGGGGCCAACTCTGGAAACACCATATATTTT.

This clonotype was recorded at least ten times. The chain links TRBV4-3 to TRBJ1-1; D gene unclear. There are 15 residues in the CDR3. Trimming took off 1 base at V and 1 base at J, with 10 bases between the two ends. Germline assignment: CDR1 LGHNA and CDR2 YSLEER. The DNA of the CDR3 is TGCGCCAGCAGCCAAGGACCGGGAAAGAACACTGAAGCTTTCTTT. As protein: CASSQGPGKNTEAFF.

In its sample, this clonotype was seen many times. This sequence joins TRBV20-1 and TRBJ2-5, with 14 bases lining up with TRBD2. Germline trimming cut 3 bases from V and 4 bases from J; bases unmatched to any gene: 7. CDR1 DFQATT and CDR2 SNEGSKA come from the germline V gene (reference sequence). The CDR3 length is 16 residues. CDR3 coding DNA: TGCAGTGCTAGGAAGACTAGCGGGGGGGCCCCAGAGACCCAGTACTTC. Its translation is CSARKTSGGAPETQYF.

In this sample, this clonotype turned up once. J is TRBJ1-5 and V is TRBV7-8; 7 positions agree with TRBD1. The CDR3 is 16 residues long. Trimming removed 0 bases from V and 2 bases from J; junction bases left unmatched: 4. Germline loops: CDR1 SGHVS, CDR2 FQNEAQ. The chain's CDR3 is CASSLAGGTGNQPQHF. The CDR3 region has the DNA TGTGCCAGCAGCTTAGCCGGAGGGACAGGCAATCAGCCCCAGCATTTT.

This clonotype appeared many times. The genes are TRBV5-1 and TRBJ2-2; 7 positions match TRBD2. Germline V CDR1 and CDR2: SGHRS, YFSETQ. There are 16 residues in the CDR3. J gave up 4 bases and V 4 bases, and 10 bases lay outside the gene matches. The CDR3 here is CASSPGAGAGTGELFF. The CDR3 DNA sequence: TGCGCCAGCAGCCCTGGTGCGGGAGCGGGCACCGGGGAGCTGTTTTTT.

The J gene is TRBJ2-1, the V gene TRBV19; D unresolved. V was clipped by 5 bases and J by 10 bases, with 18 bases between them. CDR1 and CDR2 (germline): LNHDA, SQIVND (reference sequence). CDR3 length: 14 amino acids. The CDR3 bases are TGTGCCAGTAGTGGCCAGAGAAGGGCCGGCGAGCAGTTCTTC. Protein sequence: CASSGQRRAGEQFF.

Details on this clonotype: This may come from a read error, since a much larger clone is one base off. The chain couples TRBV4-3 to TRBJ1-3; D unresolved. Germline-derived CDR1 and CDR2 are LGHNA and YSLEER. The CDR3 spans 17 residues. The CDR3 loop reads CASSQDRSAFSGNTMYF. CDR3 in DNA: TGCGCCAGCAGCCAAGACAGGAGTGCCTTCTCTGGAAACACCATGTATTTT.

This clonotype was observed many times. The rearrangement links TRBV7-2 to TRBJ2-7; TRBD2 might be the D (6 bases). Trimming pared 3 bases from V and 3 bases from J, leaving 15 bases between. The CDR3 spans 15 residues. CDR1 is SGHTA, CDR2 FQGNSA, per germline. CDR3 loop: CASSFFGGPNYEQYF. The CDR3 DNA is TGTGCCAGCAGCTTTTTCGGGGGACCTAACTACGAGCAGTACTTC.

This clonotype has just a few counts. CDR3 nucleotides: TGTGCCAGCAGCCCCACAGGGAGAGCGGATGAAAAACTGTTTTTT. Translating it yields CASSPTGRADEKLFF. The chain recombines TRBV25-1 with TRBJ1-4; possible D gene TRBD1, 6 bases. The CDR3 is made up of 15 amino acids. The V gene lost 6 bases and the J gene lost 6 bases, with 17 bases spanning the gap. Germline V gene lookup returns CDR1 MGHDK and CDR2 SYGVNS.